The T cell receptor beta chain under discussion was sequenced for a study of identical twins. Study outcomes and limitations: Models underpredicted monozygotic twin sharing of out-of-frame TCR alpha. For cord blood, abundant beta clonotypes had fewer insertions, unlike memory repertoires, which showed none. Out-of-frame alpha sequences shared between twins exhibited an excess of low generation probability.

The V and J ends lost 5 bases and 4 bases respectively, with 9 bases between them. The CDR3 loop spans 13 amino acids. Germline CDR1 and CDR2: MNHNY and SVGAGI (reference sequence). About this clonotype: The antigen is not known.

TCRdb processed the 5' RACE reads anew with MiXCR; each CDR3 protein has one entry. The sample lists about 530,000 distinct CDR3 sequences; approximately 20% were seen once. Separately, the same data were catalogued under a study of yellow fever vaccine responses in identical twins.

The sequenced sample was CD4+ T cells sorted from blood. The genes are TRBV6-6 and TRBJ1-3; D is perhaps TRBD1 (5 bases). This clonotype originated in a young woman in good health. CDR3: CASSRGAGNTIYF. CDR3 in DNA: TGTGCCAGCAGTAGGGGTGCCGGAAACACCATATATTTT.